The next 18 T cell receptor beta chains were all read from a single sample in a study of prognosis after radiotherapy for stage I lung cancer. Amplification of the TCR beta CDR3 (from genomic DNA) was done by two-round multiplex PCR. Specific primers for each TRBV and TRBJ gene were what first-round PCR used. TCRdb used MiXCR to reprocess the multiplex PCR reads, holding one entry per CDR3 protein. The sample holds approximately 17,000 distinct CDR3 sequences, roughly 28% seen once. The sample was PBMCs, taken before or after stereotactic body radiation therapy (not recorded which). The receptors here all came from a donor of 50 years or more with non-small cell lung cancer.

This clonotype has at least ten counts. The gene calls are TRBV19 and TRBJ2-2, with 7 bases fitting TRBD2. V gave up 6 bases and J gave up 0 bases; unmatched junction bases: 7. This CDR3 spans 16 amino acids. Looked up from germline, CDR1 is LNHDA and CDR2 is SQIVND (reference sequence). In nucleotides, the CDR3 is TGTGCCAGTAGCATTAGCGGGCTTACGAACACCGGGGAGCTGTTTTTT. It translates to CASSISGLTNTGELFF.

This clonotype was seen many times. The rearrangement joins TRBV5-1 to TRBJ1-3, with D hard to call. The CDR3 has 15 residues. CDR1 and CDR2 (germline): SGHRS, YFSETQ. Trimming stripped 2 bases from V and 0 bases from J, with 9 bases between. The DNA for the CDR3 is TGCGCCAGCAGCTTTGACGGCACCTCTGGAAACACCATATATTTT. It yields the protein CASSFDGTSGNTIYF.

The rearrangement links TRBV7-9 to TRBJ1-1; D uncertain. The CDR3 is 17 residues long. V was shortened by 1 base and J by 0 bases, with 15 bases between the two germline ends. Germline CDR1 is SEHNR and CDR2 is FQNEAQ (reference sequence). The CDR3 sequence is CASSLDPQGGLNTEAFF. CDR3 nucleotide sequence: TGTGCCAGCAGCTTAGACCCACAAGGAGGGCTGAACACTGAAGCTTTCTTT.

A word on this clonotype: With a far larger clone one base away, a read error is the likely cause. The rearrangement joins TRBV12-3 or TRBV12-4 to TRBJ2-5, with 8 bases fitting TRBD2. V gave up 5 bases and J gave up 0 bases; unmatched junction bases: 17. This CDR3 spans 19 amino acids. CDR3 sequence reads: CASSGGLEGANPYQETQYF. DNA of the CDR3: TGTGCCAGCAGTGGGGGACTAGAGGGAGCGAACCCGTACCAAGAGACCCAGTACTTC.

Judged by abundance, this clonotype is medium-sized. J is TRBJ1-1 and V is TRBV7-2, with D maybe TRBD1 (6 bases). Trimming removed 5 bases at V and 5 bases at J, with 12 bases between. CDR3 length: 13 residues. Germline lookup yields CDR1 SGHTA and CDR2 FQGNSA. As DNA, the CDR3 is TGTGCCAGCAGCCCCCAGGGGTGGACTGAAGCTTTCTTT. Translating it yields CASSPQGWTEAFF.

This clonotype occurred once. One end of the junction does not line up with germline, which may come from a read error. The rearrangement joins TRBV6-5 to TRBJ2-7; TRBD2 might be the D (7 bases). This CDR3 is 15 amino acids long. Germline V gives CDR1 MNHEY, CDR2 SVGAGI. The CDR3 DNA reads as TGTGCCAGTAGTTACGGGGGCGGGAGCACCTACGAGCAGTACTTC. This sequence encodes CASSYGGGSTYEQYF.

This clonotype was detected many times. This chain links TRBV4-3 with TRBJ2-5, with 8 positions matching TRBD1. J gave up 5 bases and V 3 bases, and 2 bases lay outside the gene matches. The CDR3 sequence is 13 residues long. Looked up from germline, CDR1 is LGHNA and CDR2 is YSLEER. The CDR3 DNA is TGCGCCAGCAGCCAGACAGGGGTGGAGACCCAGTACTTC. It specifies CASSQTGVETQYF.

The V gene is TRBV5-1, the J gene TRBJ2-3; D ambiguous. The V end lost 2 bases, the J end lost 4 bases, and 8 bases lay between the germline ends. CDR3 length: 13 residues. Germline V lookup: CDR1 SGHRS, CDR2 YFSETQ. The CDR3 sequence: CASSFHWPDTQYF. The CDR3 DNA follows: TGCGCCAGCAGCTTCCATTGGCCAGATACGCAGTATTTT. Combining the CDR3 with reference TRBV5-1 and TRBJ2-3 gives the whole variable domain KAGVTQTPRYLIKTRGQQVTLSCSPISGHRSVSWYQQTPGQGLQFLFEYFSETQRNKGNFPGRFSGRQFSNSRSEMNVSTLELGDSALYLCASSFHWPDTQYFGPGTRLTVL.

A note on this clonotype: The CDR3 ends on some other residue instead of the conserved phenylalanine or tryptophan, so this is likely a read error. The chain employs TRBV6-1 and TRBJ2-1; D not resolved. Trimming shortened V by 9 bases and J by 1 base, and 13 bases separated the two germline ends. The length of the CDR3 is 14 residues. In germline, CDR1 is MNHNS, CDR2 SASEGT. The CDR3 here is CARSRSPSYNEQFL. The CDR3 DNA sequence: TGTGCCAGAAGCCGTAGCCCTTCCTACAATGAGCAGTTCTTG.

This rearrangement joins TRBV11-3 to TRBJ2-2; tentatively, D is TRBD1 (6 bases). The V end was cut by 2 bases, the J end by 4 bases, with 14 bases between. The CDR3 covers 16 residues. Germline V gene sequence: CDR1 SGHNT, CDR2 YENEEA. CDR3 nucleotide sequence: TGTGCCAGCAGCTTAAATACCACAGGGACCACCGGGGAGCTGTTTTTT. The encoded protein is CASSLNTTGTTGELFF.

This clonotype occurred many times. The chain links TRBV5-5 to TRBJ2-1; 9 nucleotides agree with TRBD1. This CDR3 is built from 16 residues. Germline V gene data show CDR1 as SGHKS and CDR2 as YYEKEE (reference sequence). J lost 3 bases, V lost 4 bases, and 8 bases had no gene match. The CDR3 coding sequence is TGTGCCAGCAGCAGCCCCGGGACAGGGCACTACAATGAGCAGTTCTTC. Translated: CASSSPGTGHYNEQFF.

The sample holds many counts of this clonotype. The chain recombines TRBV7-9 with TRBJ2-2, with 7 bases that match TRBD1. CDR1 SEHNR and CDR2 FQNEAQ come from the germline V gene (reference sequence). This CDR3 has 15 amino acids. V lost 4 bases and J lost 4; bases outside the gene matches: 6. This CDR3 is CASSSGQPGTGELFF. CDR3 DNA sequence: TGTGCCAGCAGCTCGGGACAGCCTGGCACCGGGGAGCTGTTTTTT.

This clonotype was found many times. The V and J genes are TRBV6-6 and TRBJ2-7, with TRBD2 matching 7 bases. Germline loops: CDR1 MNHNY, CDR2 SVGAGI (reference sequence). J gave up 3 bases and V 0 bases, and 8 bases lay outside the gene matches. The CDR3 is made up of 16 amino acids. CDR3 sequence reads: CASSYSTGGRLYEQYF. CDR3 DNA: TGTGCCAGCAGTTACTCGACTGGCGGGAGACTCTACGAGCAGTACTTC.

This clonotype appeared many times. The chain links TRBV7-2 to TRBJ2-3, with D maybe TRBD2 (5 bases). The germline CDR1 and CDR2 sequences are SGHTA and FQGNSA. The CDR3 is 13 residues long. V was pared by 2 bases and J by 5 bases, with 8 bases between. The CDR3 coding sequence is TGTGCCAGCAGCTTAAATCGGGGAGATACGCAGTATTTT. Translation: CASSLNRGDTQYF.

This clonotype appeared many times. The V gene is TRBV28, the J gene TRBJ1-4; 7 bases match TRBD1. V was clipped by 5 bases and J by 7 bases; unmatched bases: 7. Germline CDR1 MDHEN, CDR2 SYDVKM. The CDR3 contains 14 residues. The CDR3 reads CASSKQGFIEKLFF. The CDR3 DNA is TGTGCCAGCAGTAAACAGGGGTTCATTGAAAAACTGTTTTTT.

In its sample, this clonotype is medium-sized. The chain employs TRBV5-1 and TRBJ1-5, with D possibly TRBD1 on 5 matching bases. The V end was cut by 0 bases, the J end by 3 bases, with 16 bases between. Per germline, CDR1 SGHRS and CDR2 YFSETQ. The CDR3 runs 17 residues. The CDR3 protein is CASSLASKRQHNQPQHF. The CDR3 DNA reads TGCGCCAGCAGCTTGGCGAGTAAGCGACAGCACAATCAGCCCCAGCATTTT.

The chain uses TRBV19 and TRBJ1-5, with D unclear. From germline, CDR1 is LNHDA and CDR2 SQIVND (reference sequence). The CDR3 loop spans 17 amino acids. The V end was cut by 8 bases, the J end by 7 bases, with 27 bases between. The CDR3 DNA is TGTGCCAGTGGGAATCTAGGCCTTCGATCCTGGGAGCAGCCCCAGCATTTT. Its translation is CASGNLGLRSWEQPQHF.

By frequency in the sample, this clonotype is medium-sized. This chain links TRBV6-1 with TRBJ2-1, with no clear D. Germline-derived CDR1 and CDR2 are MNHNS and SASEGT. CDR3 size: 15 residues. Deletions cut 2 bases from V and 4 bases from J, with 12 bases between. Here the CDR3 reads CASSEPYGRYNEQFF. CDR3 nucleotides: TGTGCCAGCAGTGAACCCTACGGTAGATACAATGAGCAGTTCTTC.